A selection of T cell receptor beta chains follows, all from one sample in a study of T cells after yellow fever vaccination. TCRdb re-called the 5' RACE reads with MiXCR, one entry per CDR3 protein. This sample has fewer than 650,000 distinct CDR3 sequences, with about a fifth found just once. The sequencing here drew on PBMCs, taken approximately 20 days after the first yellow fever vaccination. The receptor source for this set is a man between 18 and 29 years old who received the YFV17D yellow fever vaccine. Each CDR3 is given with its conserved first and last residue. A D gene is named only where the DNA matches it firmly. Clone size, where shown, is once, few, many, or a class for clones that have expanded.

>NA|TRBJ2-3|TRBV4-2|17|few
CASSYNERDTGTDTQYF
TGTGCCAGCAGCTATAACGAGAGGGACACAGGCACAGATACGCAGTATTTT
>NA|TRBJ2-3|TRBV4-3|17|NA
CASSQEREATSTDTQYF
TGCGCCAGCAGCCAAGAGAGAGAGGCTACAAGCACAGATACGCAGTATTTT
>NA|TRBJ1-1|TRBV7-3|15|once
CASSSSGNSLTEAFF
TGTGCCAGCAGCTCCTCCGGGAACTCTTTAACTGAAGCTTTCTTT
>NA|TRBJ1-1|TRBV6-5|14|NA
CASSYQGSGTEAFF
TGTGCCAGCAGTTACCAGGGGTCGGGCACTGAAGCTTTCTTT
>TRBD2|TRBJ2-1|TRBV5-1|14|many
CASSEPSGGNEQFF
TGCGCCAGCAGCGAGCCTAGCGGCGGGAATGAGCAGTTCTTC
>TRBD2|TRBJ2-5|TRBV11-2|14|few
CASSLAGGQKTQYF
TGTGCCAGCAGCCTTGCGGGGGGGCAGAAGACCCAGTACTTC
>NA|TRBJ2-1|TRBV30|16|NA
CAWSLTAGIPGNEQFF
TGTGCCTGGAGTCTTACCGCCGGGATTCCGGGCAATGAGCAGTTCTTC
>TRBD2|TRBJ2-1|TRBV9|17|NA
CASSARLAGNSYNEQFF
TGTGCCAGCAGCGCACGACTAGCGGGTAACTCCTACAATGAGCAGTTCTTC
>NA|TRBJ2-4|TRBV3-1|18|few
CASSQGIWATTAKNIQYF
TGTGCCAGCAGCCAAGGAATATGGGCGACCACGGCCAAAAACATTCAGTACTTC
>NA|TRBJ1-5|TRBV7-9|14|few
CASSPGHWDQPQHF
TGTGCCAGCAGTCCGGGACATTGGGATCAGCCCCAGCATTTT
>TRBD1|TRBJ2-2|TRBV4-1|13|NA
CASSQARDSDLFF
TGCGCCAGCAGCCAGGCCCGGGACAGTGATCTGTTTTTT
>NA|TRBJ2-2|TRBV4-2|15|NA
CASSQVLRVTGELFF
TGTGCCAGCAGCCAAGTCCTCAGGGTCACCGGGGAGCTGTTTTTT
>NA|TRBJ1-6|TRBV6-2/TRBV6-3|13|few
CASSPGRARTLHF
TGTGCCAGCAGCCCCGGTAGGGCAAGAACCCTCCACTTT
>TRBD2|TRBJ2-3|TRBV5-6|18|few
CASSLGAHSGGLRDTQYF
TGTGCCAGCAGCTTGGGGGCCCATAGCGGGGGGCTGCGGGATACGCAGTATTTT
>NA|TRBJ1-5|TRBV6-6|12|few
CASSYLAQPQHF
TGTGCCAGCAGTTACTTGGCCCAGCCCCAGCATTTT
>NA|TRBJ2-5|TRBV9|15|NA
CASSVGRVYQETQYF
TGTGCCAGCAGCGTAGGGAGGGTCTACCAAGAGACCCAGTACTTC
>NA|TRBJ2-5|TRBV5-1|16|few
CASSPGQPFSQETQYF
TGCGCCAGCAGCCCAGGACAGCCCTTCTCCCAAGAGACCCAGTACTTC
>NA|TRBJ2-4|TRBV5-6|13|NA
CASALSAKNIQYF
TGTGCCAGCGCCCTGTCGGCCAAAAACATTCAGTACTTC
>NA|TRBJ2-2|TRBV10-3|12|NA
CAIGLTGGELFF
TGTGCCATCGGCCTGACAGGCGGGGAGCTGTTTTTT
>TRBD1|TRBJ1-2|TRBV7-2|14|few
CASSYVTGGDGYTF
TGTGCCAGCAGCTACGTGACAGGGGGGGATGGCTACACCTTC
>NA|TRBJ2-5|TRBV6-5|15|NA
CASSYSTSGLETQYF
TGTGCCAGCAGTTACTCGACCAGCGGGTTGGAGACCCAGTACTTC
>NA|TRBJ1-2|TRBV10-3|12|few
CAISENNYGYTF
TGTGCCATCAGTGAAAATAACTATGGCTACACCTTC
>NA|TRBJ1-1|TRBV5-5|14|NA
CASSSRALNTEAFF
TGTGCCAGCAGCTCTAGAGCCTTGAACACTGAAGCTTTCTTT
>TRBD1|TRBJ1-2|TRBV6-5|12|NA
CASSFSGTGLTF
TGTGCCAGCAGTTTCAGCGGGACAGGGTTAACCTTC
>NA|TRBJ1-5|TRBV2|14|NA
CASRSVDGNQPQHF
TGTGCCAGCAGGAGCGTGGATGGCAATCAGCCCCAGCATTTT
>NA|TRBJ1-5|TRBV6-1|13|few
CASRLEGNQPQHF
TGTGCCAGCCGTCTAGAAGGAAATCAGCCCCAGCATTTT
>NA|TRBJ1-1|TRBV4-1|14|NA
CASSHSGLGTEAFF
TGCGCCAGCAGCCATAGCGGCCTGGGGACTGAAGCTTTCTTT
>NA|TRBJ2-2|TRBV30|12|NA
CAWSRAPGELFF
TGTGCCTGGAGTCGTGCTCCCGGGGAGCTGTTTTTT
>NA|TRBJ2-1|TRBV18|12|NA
CASSPPKGEQFF
TGTGCCAGCTCACCACCGAAAGGGGAGCAGTTCTTC
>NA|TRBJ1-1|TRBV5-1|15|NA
CASSASTDMNTEAFF
TGCGCCAGCAGCGCCTCAACTGACATGAACACTGAAGCTTTCTTT
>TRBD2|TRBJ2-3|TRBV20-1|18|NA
CSALPGTSGGWGTDTQYF
TGCAGTGCCTTACCAGGGACTAGCGGGGGCTGGGGCACAGATACGCAGTATTTT
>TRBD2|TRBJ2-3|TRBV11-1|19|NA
CASSSSTRGLAGLGGTQYF
TGTGCCAGCAGCTCATCGACTCGGGGACTAGCGGGACTGGGAGGTACGCAGTATTTT
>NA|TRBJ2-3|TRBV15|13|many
CATSPRSPDTQYF
TGTGCCACCAGCCCCAGGTCCCCAGATACGCAGTATTTT
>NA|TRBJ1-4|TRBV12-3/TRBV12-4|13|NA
CASSFASAEKLFF
TGTGCCAGCAGTTTTGCGTCTGCTGAAAAACTGTTTTTT
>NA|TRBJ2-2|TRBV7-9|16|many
CASSPPSGLNTGELFF
TGTGCCAGCAGCCCACCTTCGGGACTCAACACCGGGGAGCTGTTTTTT
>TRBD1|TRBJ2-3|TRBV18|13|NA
CASHPDRTDTQYF
TGTGCCAGCCACCCGGACAGGACAGATACGCAGTATTTT
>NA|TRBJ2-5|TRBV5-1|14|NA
CASSLYGRRETQYF
TGCGCCAGCAGCTTATATGGACGCCGGGAGACCCAGTACTTC
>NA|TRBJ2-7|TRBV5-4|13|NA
CASSSPGRYEQYF
TGTGCCAGCAGCTCTCCGGGGCGCTACGAGCAGTACTTC
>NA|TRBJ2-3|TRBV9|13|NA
CASSVGQSNTQYF
TGTGCCAGCAGCGTAGGACAGTCAAATACGCAGTATTTT
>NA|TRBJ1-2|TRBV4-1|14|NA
CASSRTQNNYGYTF
TGCGCCAGCAGCCGGACACAAAATAACTATGGCTACACCTTC
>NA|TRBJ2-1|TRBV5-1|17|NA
CASSFGVGESSYNEQFF
TGCGCCAGCAGCTTCGGGGTCGGGGAAAGCTCCTACAATGAGCAGTTCTTC
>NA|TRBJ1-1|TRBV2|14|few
CASSPNEKVTGAFF
TGTGCCAGCAGCCCCAATGAAAAAGTTACGGGAGCTTTCTTT
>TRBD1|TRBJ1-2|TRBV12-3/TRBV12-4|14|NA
CASSPGQVNYGYTF
TGTGCCAGCAGCCCCGGACAGGTTAACTATGGCTACACCTTC
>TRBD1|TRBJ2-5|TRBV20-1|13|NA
CSARGRGHETQYF
TGCAGTGCGAGGGGCAGGGGGCACGAGACCCAGTACTTC
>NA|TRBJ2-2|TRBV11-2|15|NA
CASSLVPFETGELFF
TGTGCCAGCAGCTTAGTGCCGTTTGAGACCGGGGAGCTGTTTTTT
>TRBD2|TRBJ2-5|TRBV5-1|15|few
CASSSERGFQETQYF
TGCGCCAGCAGCTCCGAGCGGGGGTTTCAAGAGACCCAGTACTTC